The text below deals with one T cell receptor beta chain. Germline loops: CDR1 KGHSH, CDR2 LQKENI. The CDR3 extends over 14 amino acids. V was cut by 4 bases and J by 7 bases, with 16 bases left in between. Sequenced by immunoSEQ multiplex PCR; TCRdb stores in-frame clones only, minus some. The sample consists of just over 60,000 clones, over 80% of them appearing once. The data stem from a study of T cell changes during pregnancy in multiple sclerosis. The genes are TRBV18 and TRBJ1-1; TRBD1 might be the D (5 bases). The sequence was obtained from a female donor in good health, enrolled as a control in a pregnancy study. Specimen: peripheral blood, collected in the second trimester of pregnancy. The CDR3 DNA follows: TGTGCCAGCTCACGGGGCCTCACGGGAGGTGAAGCTTTCTTT. Its translation is CASSRGLTGGEAFF.